One and the same sample provided the 29 T cell receptor beta chains below, sequenced in a study of blood T cell repertoires in COVID-19. The protocol was immunoSEQ multiplex PCR, while the TCRdb copy is restricted to in-frame clones and leaves out a portion. The data hold about 210,000 clones, with just over 85% observed a single time. Sequences were obtained from peripheral blood. The receptor set was obtained from a man between 18 and 35 years old with active or convalescent COVID-19.

This clone was observed once. This chain connects TRBV10-3 to TRBJ1-1, with 7 bases lining up with TRBD1. The V gene's germline CDR1 is ENHRY and CDR2 SYGVKD. The CDR3 has 15 residues. The trim removed 0 bases at V and 4 bases at J, leaving 5 bases unmatched. CDR3 bases: TGTGCCATCAGTGAGTCGGGCAGGGGGAGCACTGAAGCTTTCTTT. Translation gives CAISESGRGSTEAFF.

This clone turned up a few times. The chain uses TRBV6-5 and TRBJ1-2; 8 bases are shared with TRBD1. J lost 0 bases, V lost 4 bases, and 4 bases had no gene match. The CDR3 consists of 15 residues. The germline V gene has CDR1 MNHEY and CDR2 SVGAGI. CDR3: CASSLQGATNYGYTF. In DNA, the CDR3 is TGTGCCAGCAGTTTGCAGGGGGCAACTAACTATGGCTACACCTTC.

The CDR3 DNA reads as TGTGCCAGCAGCTTCAGGGGGATCATCGCCTACAATGAGCAGTTCTTC. It codes for CASSFRGIIAYNEQFF. The rearrangement joins TRBV7-9 to TRBJ2-1; TRBD1 aligns across 7 bases. The CDR3 contains 16 residues. Per the germline V gene, CDR1 is SEHNR and CDR2 is FQNEAQ (reference sequence). V dropped 3 bases and J dropped 2; count of bases not matched to a gene: 7.

V and J are TRBV5-1 and TRBJ2-7; TRBD1 might be the D (6 bases). The CDR3 runs 13 residues. Trimming shortened V by 1 base and J by 6 bases, and 11 bases separated the two germline ends. Germline CDR1 SGHRS, CDR2 YFSETQ. CDR3 sequence: CASSLLQGSEQYF. CDR3 in DNA: TGCGCCAGCAGCTTGTTACAGGGCTCCGAGCAGTACTTC.

The chain has TRBV27 and TRBJ1-6; tentatively, D is TRBD1 (5 bases). The V end was cut by 4 bases, the J end by 8 bases, with 18 bases between. The CDR3 contains 16 residues. The germline V gene has CDR1 MNHEY and CDR2 SMNVEV (reference sequence). The CDR3 region is CASSSLTRVLDSPLHF. CDR3 in DNA: TGTGCCAGCAGTTCACTAACCAGGGTACTTGATTCACCCCTCCACTTT.

On this clone itself: One junction end disagrees with the germline gene, perhaps due to a read error. CDR3 nucleotide sequence: TGTGCCAGCAGCTTAGGGGGCCAAGGGACCCAGTACTTC. Amino acids: CASSLGGQGTQYF. V usage is TRBV11-1 and J usage is TRBJ2-5, with TRBD1 as a possible D gene (5 bases). This CDR3 contains 13 residues. Germline values: CDR1 SGHAT, CDR2 FQDESV (reference sequence). The variable domain in full, completed from reference TRBV11-1 and TRBJ2-5, reads EAEVAQSPRYKITEKSQAVAFWCDPISGHATLYWYRQILGQGPELLVQFQDESVVDDSQLPKDRFSAERLKGVDSTLKIQPAELGDSAMYLCASSLGGQGTQYFGPGTRLLVL.

This CDR3 reads CASSVLAGGPIEQFF. CDR3 nucleotides: TGTGCCAGCAGCGTACTAGCGGGGGGACCAATTGAGCAGTTCTTC. The genes are TRBV11-1 and TRBJ2-1, with 12 bases aligning to TRBD2. The CDR3 has 15 amino acids. Trimming cost V 5 bases and J 9 bases; bases outside gene matches: 8. Germline V CDR1 and CDR2: SGHAT, FQDESV (reference sequence).

This clone was seen more than once but under ten times. The chain combines TRBV5-1 with TRBJ2-7, with 11 positions matching TRBD1. The V gene end was trimmed by 4 bases and the J gene end by 5 bases; junction bases not matched to a gene: 5. CDR3 length equals 14 residues. Germline-derived CDR1 and CDR2 are SGHRS and YFSETQ. The CDR3 region is CASSLDRGPNEQYF. The CDR3 DNA sequence: TGCGCCAGCAGCCTGGACAGGGGGCCCAACGAGCAGTACTTC.

The V gene is TRBV5-1, the J gene TRBJ2-3, with D possibly being TRBD2 (5 bases). This CDR3 is built from 16 residues. Germline values: CDR1 SGHRS, CDR2 YFSETQ. The V gene lost 0 bases and the J gene lost 5 bases, with 16 bases spanning the gap. The CDR3 spells CASSLAEVSRGDTQYF. For the CDR3, the DNA is TGCGCCAGCAGCTTGGCCGAAGTTAGTCGGGGAGATACGCAGTATTTT.

There are a few counts of this clone. The chain carries TRBV27 and TRBJ1-5; 7 bases map to TRBD1. J was trimmed by 3 bases and V by 6 bases; bases with no gene match: 5. Germline-derived CDR1 and CDR2 are MNHEY and SMNVEV (reference sequence). This CDR3 is 14 amino acids long. The CDR3, as DNA: TGTGCCAGCAGGCCGGGACAGTACAATCAGCCCCAGCATTTT. This encodes CASRPGQYNQPQHF.

In its sample, this clone was seen once. This chain joins TRBV5-1 and TRBJ2-2, with 7 bases fitting TRBD1. The V gene's germline CDR1 is SGHRS and CDR2 YFSETQ. This CDR3 is 15 amino acids long. Trimming at V came to 2 bases and at J to 0 bases, leaving 1 base not matched to a gene. CDR3 sequence (DNA): TGCGCCAGCAGCTTCCAGGGGGCGAACACCGGGGAGCTGTTTTTT. This translates into CASSFQGANTGELFF.

The V call is TRBV7-9, the J call TRBJ2-7; TRBD1 aligns across 7 bases. This CDR3 region has 15 residues. Trimming took 5 bases from V and 2 from J; bases not matched to a gene: 9. Germline CDR1 SEHNR, CDR2 FQNEAQ (reference sequence). CDR3 sequence (DNA): TGTGCCAGCAGCGTCCCCGGGACAGCTACCTACGAGCAGTACTTC. This codes for CASSVPGTATYEQYF.

This chain connects TRBV7-9 to TRBJ2-3; D call uncertain. The V end was cut by 7 bases, the J end by 6 bases, with 14 bases between. The CDR3 length is 13 residues. Germline V lookup: CDR1 SEHNR, CDR2 FQNEAQ (reference sequence). CDR3 DNA sequence: TGTGCCAGCATCCTGAATGAAGCGGATACGCAGTATTTT. Translated: CASILNEADTQYF.

This clone has just one count. J is TRBJ1-4 and V is TRBV30; 9 nucleotides match TRBD1. J was trimmed by 8 bases and V by 0 bases; bases with no gene match: 7. The CDR3 is made up of 15 amino acids. Germline lookup yields CDR1 GTSNPN and CDR2 SVGIG (reference sequence). Here the CDR3 reads CAWSVSGQGIEKLFF. CDR3 in DNA: TGTGCCTGGAGTGTTTCAGGACAGGGGATCGAAAAACTGTTTTTT.

The V gene is TRBV6-1, the J gene TRBJ1-5; D unresolved. The V gene lost 1 base and the J gene lost 5 bases, with 12 bases spanning the gap. The CDR3 totals 15 residues. Germline CDR1 and CDR2: MNHNS and SASEGT. CDR3 bases: TGTGCCAGCAGTGAAGGGGCAGTGAGGGATCAGCCCCAGCATTTT. It specifies CASSEGAVRDQPQHF.

This chain links TRBV4-1 with TRBJ2-5; D may be TRBD1 (6 bases). The CDR3 runs to 14 residues. Deletions cut 4 bases from V and 5 bases from J, with 14 bases between. Germline lookup yields CDR1 MGHRA and CDR2 YSYEKL. The CDR3 is CASSRAGEGETQYF. Here the CDR3 DNA reads TGCGCCAGCAGCCGAGCAGGGGAAGGGGAGACCCAGTACTTC.

This rearrangement joins TRBV28 to TRBJ2-1, with 7 bases identical to TRBD1. V was clipped by 6 bases and J by 2 bases; unmatched bases: 10. From germline, CDR1 is MDHEN and CDR2 SYDVKM. CDR3 length: 16 residues. This chain's CDR3 is CASSLFSGTAYNEQFF. CDR3 sequence (DNA): TGTGCCAGCAGCCTCTTTTCCGGGACAGCCTACAATGAGCAGTTCTTC.

The chain recombines TRBV10-3 with TRBJ2-1, with 9 positions matching TRBD2. Trimming cost V 3 bases and J 3 bases; bases outside gene matches: 12. The CDR3 length is 18 residues. The germline V gene has CDR1 ENHRY and CDR2 SYGVKD. CDR3 DNA: TGTGCCATCAGTGACCCTAGGACTAGCGATAAGTACTACAATGAGCAGTTCTTC. This gives the protein CAISDPRTSDKYYNEQFF.

This rearrangement joins TRBV5-5 to TRBJ2-1, with 10 bases that match TRBD2. V gave up 4 bases and J gave up 9 bases; unmatched junction bases: 1. Germline V lookup: CDR1 SGHKS, CDR2 YYEKEE (reference sequence). The CDR3 is made up of 12 amino acids. The CDR3 DNA reads as TGTGCCAGCAGCGGGACTAGCGCTGAGCAGTTCTTC. This gives the protein CASSGTSAEQFF.

This clone showed up just a few times. J is TRBJ1-5 and V is TRBV3-1 (or the pseudogene TRBV3-2), with D hard to call. This CDR3 is 15 amino acids long. Germline V gene lookup returns CDR1 LGHDT and CDR2 YNNKEL (reference sequence). Trimming removed 1 base from V and 7 bases from J, with 14 bases in between. For the CDR3, the DNA is TGTGCCAGCAGCCAAGCTAGAGGGTTGGGGCAGCCCCAGCATTTT. Its protein is CASSQARGLGQPQHF.

The rearrangement joins TRBV4-3 to TRBJ2-5; 8 positions match TRBD1. Germline values: CDR1 LGHNA, CDR2 YSLEER. The J segment lost 1 base and the V segment lost 0 bases, leaving 1 base of the junction unmatched. This CDR3 is 15 amino acids long. CDR3 DNA: TGCGCCAGCAGCCAAGACAGGGGGCCCCAAGAGACCCAGTACTTC. This sequence encodes CASSQDRGPQETQYF.

The chain combines TRBV30 with TRBJ2-1; possibly TRBD2 for D (5 bases). With 5 bases removed from V and 0 bases from J, the gap between germline ends came to 26 bases. The CDR3 is made up of 19 amino acids. Germline V gene data show CDR1 as GTSNPN and CDR2 as SVGIG (reference sequence). CDR3 bases: TGTGCCTGGGCCCGGGGTACGGGTGTTTACCGGAGCTCCTACAATGAGCAGTTCTTC. Translating it yields CAWARGTGVYRSSYNEQFF.

The chain recombines TRBV3-1 (or the pseudogene TRBV3-2) with TRBJ2-2; no reliable D call. With 2 bases removed from V and 1 base from J, the gap between germline ends came to 8 bases. Germline V gene data show CDR1 as LGHDT and CDR2 as YNNKEL (reference sequence). This CDR3 contains 15 residues. CDR3 bases: TGTGCCAGCAGCCAAACTACTGTGAACACCGGGGAGCTGTTTTTT. Protein sequence: CASSQTTVNTGELFF.

V usage is TRBV5-1 and J usage is TRBJ2-7; 8 bases are a match to TRBD1. The length of the CDR3 is 15 residues. The junction had 2 bases not matched to a gene; V was cut back by 0 bases and J by 0 bases. CDR1 and CDR2 from the germline V gene are SGHRS and YFSETQ. The CDR3 reads CASSLDRGYSYEQYF. The CDR3 nucleotides are TGCGCCAGCAGCTTGGACAGGGGGTACTCCTACGAGCAGTACTTC.

J is TRBJ2-1 and V is TRBV7-9, with TRBD2 matching over 8 bases. In germline, CDR1 is SEHNR, CDR2 FQNEAQ (reference sequence). V lost 1 base to trimming and J lost 10 bases; unmatched junction nucleotides: 6. The CDR3 has 14 amino acids. CDR3 in DNA: TGTGCCAGCAGCTTAGTTTCGGGACTAGTCGAGCAGTTCTTC. Its protein is CASSLVSGLVEQFF.

The J gene is TRBJ2-1, the V gene TRBV30; 11 bases are a match to TRBD2. Trimming removed 6 bases from V and 7 bases from J; junction bases left unmatched: 14. This CDR3 is 16 amino acids long. Germline CDR1 reads GTSNPN; CDR2 reads SVGIG (reference sequence). CDR3 residues: CACGGKRGLAANEQFF. In nucleotides, the CDR3 is TGTGCCTGCGGGGGAAAACGGGGACTAGCGGCGAATGAGCAGTTCTTC.

CDR3 nucleotide sequence: TGTGCCAGCAGCCACGCCGCGGACAGCTCAAACACCGGGGAGCTGTTTTTT. As protein: CASSHAADSSNTGELFF. The V and J genes are TRBV7-9 and TRBJ2-2; perhaps TRBD1 as D (6 bases). Trimming left V 5 bases short and J 2 bases short, with 18 bases between. The CDR3 totals 17 residues. Germline CDR1 and CDR2: SEHNR and FQNEAQ (reference sequence). Together with reference TRBV7-9 and TRBJ2-2, the CDR3 gives the full variable domain: DTGVSQNPRHKITKRGQNVTFRCDPISEHNRLYWYRQTLGQGPEFLTYFQNEAQLEKSRLLSDRFSAERPKGSFSTLEIQRTEQGDSAMYLCASSHAADSSNTGELFFGEGSRLTVL.

The rearrangement links TRBV10-1 to TRBJ2-2, with 8 bases fitting TRBD2. CDR1 is WNHNN and CDR2 is SYGVQD in the germline V gene (reference sequence). The CDR3 is 17 amino acids. Unmatched junction bases numbered 11, after V lost 2 bases and J lost 6 bases. CDR3 amino acids: CASSEARTGTSPGELFF. As DNA, the CDR3 is TGCGCCAGCAGTGAGGCTAGAACCGGGACTAGTCCCGGGGAGCTGTTTTTT.

In its sample, this clone was seen many times. The chain has TRBV9 and TRBJ1-5; D is unresolved. Germline assignment: CDR1 SGDLS and CDR2 YYNGEE. This CDR3 is 14 amino acids long. V was cut by 0 bases and J by 6 bases, with 10 bases left in between. CDR3 sequence reads: CASSVDGAGQPQHF. Written as DNA, the CDR3 is TGTGCCAGCAGCGTAGATGGCGCGGGTCAGCCCCAGCATTTT.